These 5 T cell receptor beta chains came from one sample sequenced in a study of OX40 agonist ivuxolimab in advanced cancers. Library generation was performed with the immunoSEQ multiplex PCR assay. The clones in this table, taken by TCRdb from immuneACCESS, are in-frame only. Not every clone is retained; where verified, under half of the shortfall comes from an unresolved V gene, and the cause of the rest is unknown. Present in this sample are approximately 11,000 clones, roughly 80% of which were seen just once. Roughly 15% of the sample is held by the ten biggest clonotypes. The sample here was CD4+ or CD8+ T cells sorted from blood, taken in a trial of the OX40 agonist ivuxolimab. The receptors come from an adult with an advanced solid tumor such as melanoma, head and neck, liver or kidney cancer.

In its sample, this clone was seen a few times. The chain employs TRBV6-1 and TRBJ1-1; D is ambiguous. The germline V gene encodes CDR1 MNHNS and CDR2 SASEGT. This CDR3 is built from 13 residues. V dropped 8 bases and J dropped 1 base, with 11 bases sitting between them. The CDR3 spells CASAPLENTEAFF. CDR3 in DNA: TGTGCCAGCGCGCCGTTGGAGAACACTGAAGCTTTCTTT.

The gene calls are TRBV9 and TRBJ2-1, with D perhaps TRBD2 (5 bases). Trimming stripped 1 base from V and 7 bases from J, with 9 bases between. CDR3 length: 13 residues. CDR1 and CDR2 from the germline V gene are SGDLS and YYNGEE. The DNA of the CDR3 is TGTGCCAGCAGCGTATATCTAGCAAATGAGCAGTTCTTC. Its protein product is CASSVYLANEQFF. Together with reference TRBV9 and TRBJ2-1, the CDR3 gives the full variable domain: DSGVTQTPKHLITATGQRVTLRCSPRSGDLSVYWYQQSLDQGLQFLIQYYNGEERAKGNILERFSAQQFPDLHSELNLSSLELGDSALYFCASSVYLANEQFFGPGTRLTVL.

V gene TRBV5-4 combines with J gene TRBJ2-3, with 11 bases identical to TRBD2. This CDR3 comprises 15 residues. Trimming removed 4 bases from V and 2 bases from J; junction bases left unmatched: 3. Germline CDR1 is SGHNT and CDR2 is YYREEE (reference sequence). The CDR3, as DNA: TGTGCCAGCAGCCAGACTAGCGGGGACACAGATACGCAGTATTTT. Protein product: CASSQTSGDTDTQYF.

As to this clone: This same CDR3 is encoded by further DNA sequences in the sample. The J gene is TRBJ1-4, the V gene TRBV27; no clear D gene. Germline lookup yields CDR1 MNHEY and CDR2 SMNVEV (reference sequence). With 6 bases removed from V and 5 bases from J, the gap between germline ends came to 7 bases. The CDR3 consists of 12 residues. The CDR3 nucleotides read TGTGCCAGCAGAGGCCTAAATGAAAAACTGTTTTTT. Protein product: CASRGLNEKLFF.

The chain couples TRBV4-1 to TRBJ2-1; tentatively, D is TRBD1 (6 bases). The V end was cut by 0 bases, the J end by 8 bases, with 14 bases between. The CDR3 spans 15 residues. The germline V gene encodes CDR1 MGHRA and CDR2 YSYEKL. The CDR3 nucleotides are TGCGCCAGCAGCCAAGACCAAGGACAGATCGATGAGCAGTTCTTC. It codes for CASSQDQGQIDEQFF.